This T cell receptor beta chain was found in a study of cytomegalovirus exposure and HLA in healthy donors. Notes on the study in general: A later look showed TCR association rates differing by HLA locus, highest for DRB1 and lowest for HLA-C. The analysis excluded some indistinguishable V segments, including TRBV6-2 and TRBV6-3.

This clone was detected a few times. What it binds is unknown. The primer mix had 60 Vbeta and 13 Jbeta primers. Clones were sequenced by immunoSEQ multiplex PCR, and TCRdb holds only the in-frame ones, with some missing. The table has about 170,000 clones, 70% to 90% seen once; the top ten hold more than 4%. V dropped 5 bases and J dropped 3 bases, with 9 bases sitting between them. The CDR3 consists of 13 residues. Germline V gene sequence: CDR1 MGHDK, CDR2 SYGVNS. The V call is TRBV25-1, the J call TRBJ2-3, with no clear D. The sequenced sample was PBMCs. This clonotype originated in a girl under 18 in good health and CMV-seropositive. The chain's CDR3 is CASSRVGTDTQYF. CDR3 bases: TGTGCCAGCAGTCGGGTTGGTACAGATACGCAGTATTTT.